The clone carrying this T cell receptor (beta chain) was recorded a few times. TCRdb processed the 5' RACE reads anew with MiXCR; each CDR3 protein has one entry. Counted here are 700,000 or so distinct CDR3 sequences, 8.5% to 9.5% occurring once; the ten biggest clones make up approximately 0.89%. The sample comes from a study of identical twins. Germline CDR1 is SEHNR and CDR2 is FQNEAQ (reference sequence). V lost 4 bases and J lost 6; bases outside the gene matches: 7. The CDR3 consists of 15 residues. This sample was shared with a second study, whose subject was yellow fever vaccine responses in identical twins.

Sequencing was performed on PBMCs. This TCR was sampled from a woman aged 18-30 years in good health. The chain is built from TRBV7-9 and TRBJ2-3; 10 bases are shared with TRBD2. The CDR3, as DNA: TGTGCCAGCAGCTCAAGGACTAGCGGTGGGGATACGCAGTATTTT. Amino acids: CASSSRTSGGDTQYF.